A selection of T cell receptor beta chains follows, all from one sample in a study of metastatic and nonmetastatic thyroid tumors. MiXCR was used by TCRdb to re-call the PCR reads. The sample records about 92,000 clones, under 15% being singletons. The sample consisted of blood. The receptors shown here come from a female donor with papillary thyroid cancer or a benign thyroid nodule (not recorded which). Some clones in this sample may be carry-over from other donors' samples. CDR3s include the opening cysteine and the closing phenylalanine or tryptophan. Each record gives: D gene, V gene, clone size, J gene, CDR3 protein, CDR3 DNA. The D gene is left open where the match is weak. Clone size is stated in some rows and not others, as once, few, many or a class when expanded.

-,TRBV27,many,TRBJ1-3,CASKHMGSSGNTIYF,TGTGCCAGCAAGCATATGGGGAGCTCTGGAAACACCATATATTTT
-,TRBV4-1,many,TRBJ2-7,CASSPTYQEDMYEQYF,TGCGCCAGCAGCCCCACTTACCAGGAGGATATGTACGAGCAGTACTTC
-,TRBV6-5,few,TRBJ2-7,CASSLYRVFYEQYF,TGTGCCAGCAGTTTATACAGGGTTTTCTACGAGCAGTACTTC
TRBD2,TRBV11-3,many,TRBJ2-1,CASSLGEEGAGVSYNEQFF,TGTGCCAGCAGCTTAGGGGAGGAGGGAGCGGGGGTCTCCTACAATGAGCAGTTCTTC
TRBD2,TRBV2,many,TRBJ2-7,CASTGGSYEQYF,TGTGCCAGCACGGGGGGCTCCTACGAGCAGTACTTC
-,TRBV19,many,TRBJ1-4,CASSIVGRRLNEKLFF,TGTGCCAGTAGTATAGTCGGACGGAGACTTAATGAAAAACTGTTTTTT
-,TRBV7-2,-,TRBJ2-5,CASSPGWGMQETQYF,TGTGCCAGCAGCCCCGGCTGGGGGATGCAAGAGACCCAGTACTTC
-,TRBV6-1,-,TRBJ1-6,CASSEGKVLNSPLHF,TGTGCCAGCAGTGAAGGAAAGGTGCTTAATTCACCCCTCCACTTT
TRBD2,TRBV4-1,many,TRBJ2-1,CASSSKNQAGGSKNEQFF,TGCGCCAGCAGCTCCAAGAATCAAGCGGGGGGGTCTAAGAATGAGCAGTTCTTC
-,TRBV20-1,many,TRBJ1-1,CSAPDRGTEAFF,TGCAGTGCCCCGGACCGGGGCACTGAAGCTTTCTTT
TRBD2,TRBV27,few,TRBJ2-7,CASSRTGTTREQYF,TGTGCCAGCAGCCGTACCGGGACTACTCGCGAGCAGTACTTC
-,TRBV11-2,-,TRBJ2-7,CASSLPVRDLGEQYF,TGTGCCAGCAGCCTCCCAGTCAGGGACCTTGGCGAGCAGTACTTC
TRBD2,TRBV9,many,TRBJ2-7,CASSGSGGLAEQYF,TGTGCCAGCAGCGGTAGCGGGGGCCTAGCCGAGCAGTACTTC
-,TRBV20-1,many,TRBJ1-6,CSAREPELNSPLHF,TGCAGTGCTAGAGAGCCGGAGTTGAATTCACCCCTCCACTTT
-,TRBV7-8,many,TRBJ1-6,CASSPSGGESSPLHF,TGTGCCAGCAGCCCAAGCGGGGGGGAGAGTTCACCCCTCCACTTT
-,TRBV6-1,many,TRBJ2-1,CASSEAGPRNEQFF,TGTGCCAGCAGTGAAGCCGGACCACGCAATGAGCAGTTCTTC
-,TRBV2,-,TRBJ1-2,CASSLSSASGNYGYTF,TGTGCCAGCAGTCTTTCGTCCGCCTCGGGGAACTATGGATACACGTTC
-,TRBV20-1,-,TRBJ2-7,CSPRAHLVGSYEQYF,TGCAGTCCTAGGGCCCACTTGGTGGGTTCCTACGAGCAGTACTTC
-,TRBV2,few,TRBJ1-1,CATRDFTEAFF,TGCGCCACGAGGGACTTCACTGAAGCTTTCTTT
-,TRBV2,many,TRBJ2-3,CASSEAGMGTDTQYF,TGTGCCAGCAGTGAAGCGGGGATGGGGACAGATACGCAGTATTTT
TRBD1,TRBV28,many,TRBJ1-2,CASSHPPTGYGYTF,TGTGCCAGCAGTCACCCACCGACAGGGTATGGCTACACCTTC
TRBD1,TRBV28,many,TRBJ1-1,CASSLYRTGGNTEAFF,TGTGCCAGCAGTTTGTACAGGACAGGGGGGAACACTGAAGCTTTCTTT
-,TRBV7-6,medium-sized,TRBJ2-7,CASTQGPTYEQYF,TGTGCCAGTACACAGGGCCCCACCTACGAGCAGTACTTC
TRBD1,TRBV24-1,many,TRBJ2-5,CATSDVTRDSLQETQYF,TGTGCCACCAGTGATGTAACCCGGGACAGCCTACAAGAGACCCAGTACTTC
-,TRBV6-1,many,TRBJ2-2,CASSAYSSSTGELFF,TGTGCCAGCAGTGCCTACAGCTCGAGCACCGGGGAGCTGTTTTTT
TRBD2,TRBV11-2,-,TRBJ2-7,CASSLRTSGATPYDQYF,TGTGCCAGCAGCCTACGGACTAGCGGGGCCACCCCCTACGATCAGTACTTC
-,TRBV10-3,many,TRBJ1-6,CAIKDGDRYSPLHF,TGTGCCATCAAAGATGGCGACAGATATTCACCCCTCCACTTT
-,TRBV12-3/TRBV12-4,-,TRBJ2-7,CASSFNTPPREQYF,TGTGCCAGCAGTTTCAATACTCCCCCGCGCGAGCAGTACTTC
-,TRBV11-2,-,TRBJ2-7,CASSSPRGGAEHYF,TGTGCCAGCAGCTCCCCGAGGGGGGGGGCCGAGCATTACTTC
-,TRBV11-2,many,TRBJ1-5,CASSLERQGNQPQHF,TGTGCCAGCAGCTTAGAACGTCAGGGGAACCAGCCCCAGCATTTT
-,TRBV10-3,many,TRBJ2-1,CAISDGGGYYNEQFF,TGTGCCATCAGTGATGGCGGGGGCTATTACAATGAGCAGTTCTTC
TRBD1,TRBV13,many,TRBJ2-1,CASSLWDRGSYNEQFF,TGTGCCAGCAGCTTATGGGACAGGGGTTCCTACAATGAGCAGTTCTTC
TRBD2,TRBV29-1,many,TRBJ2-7,CSVRTSVFSSEQYF,TGCAGCGTTAGGACTAGCGTTTTCTCGAGCGAGCAGTACTTC
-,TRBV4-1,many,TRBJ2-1,CASSLGPLGNEQFF,TGCGCCAGCAGCTTGGGACCTCTGGGCAATGAGCAGTTCTTC
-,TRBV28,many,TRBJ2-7,CASSQYYEQYF,TGTGCCAGCAGTCAGTACTACGAGCAGTACTTC
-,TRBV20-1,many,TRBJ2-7,CSARGTSAEGEQYF,TGCAGTGCTAGGGGGACTTCCGCAGAAGGCGAGCAGTACTTC
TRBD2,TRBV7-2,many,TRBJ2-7,CASSLAERGSYEQYF,TGTGCCAGCAGCTTAGCGGAGCGGGGCTCCTACGAGCAGTACTTC
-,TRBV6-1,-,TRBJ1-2,CASSEAGHRVNYGYTF,TGTGCCAGCAGTGAAGCGGGGCACAGGGTTAACTATGGCTACACCTTC
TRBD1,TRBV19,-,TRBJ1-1,CASSQGTEFRTEAFF,TGTGCCAGTAGTCAGGGGACAGAGTTTCGCACTGAAGCTTTCTTT
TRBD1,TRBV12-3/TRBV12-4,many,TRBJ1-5,CASSHTGDNQPQHF,TGTGCCAGCAGTCACACAGGGGACAATCAGCCCCAGCATTTT
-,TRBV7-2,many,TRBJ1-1,CASSLGGRENTEAFF,TGTGCCAGCAGCTTAGGGGGCAGAGAGAACACTGAAGCTTTCTTT
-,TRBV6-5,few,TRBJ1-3,CASSYSDGSGNTIYF,TGTGCCAGCAGTTACTCAGACGGCTCTGGAAACACCATATATTTT
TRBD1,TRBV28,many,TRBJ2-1,CASSGLDRGPYNEQFF,TGTGCCAGCAGTGGACTGGACAGGGGCCCCTACAATGAGCAGTTCTTC
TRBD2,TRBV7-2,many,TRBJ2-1,CASSSSTSGAHNEQFF,TGTGCCAGCAGCTCTTCAACTAGCGGGGCCCACAATGAGCAGTTCTTC
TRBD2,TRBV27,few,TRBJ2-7,CASSWTSGRAGEQYF,TGTGCCAGCAGTTGGACTAGCGGGAGGGCCGGGGAGCAGTACTTC
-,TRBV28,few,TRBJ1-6,CASSTQRLPKLYSPLHF,TGTGCCAGCAGTACACAAAGGCTACCTAAACTGTATTCACCCCTCCACTTT
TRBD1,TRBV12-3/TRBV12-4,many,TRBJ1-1,CASSLRQGRNTEAFF,TGTGCCAGCAGTCTGCGACAGGGCAGGAACACTGAAGCTTTCTTT
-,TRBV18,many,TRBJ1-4,CASSPTGFNEKLFF,TGTGCCAGCTCACCAACAGGGTTTAATGAAAAACTGTTTTTT
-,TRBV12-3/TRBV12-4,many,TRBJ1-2,CASSLSPGSVYGYTF,TGTGCCAGCAGTCTTAGCCCCGGCTCCGTCTATGGCTACACCTTC
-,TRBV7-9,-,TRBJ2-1,CASSPTPLVEQFF,TGTGCCAGCAGCCCAACCCCCTTGGTGGAGCAGTTCTTC
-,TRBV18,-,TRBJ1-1,CASSPQRGVDTEAFF,TGTGCCAGCTCACCACAAAGGGGGGTAGACACTGAAGCTTTCTTC
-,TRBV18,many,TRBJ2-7,CASSPRRDQSYEQYF,TGTGCCAGCTCACCACGACGGGACCAGTCCTACGAGCAGTACTTC
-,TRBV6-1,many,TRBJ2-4,CASRGLENIQYF,TGTGCCAGCAGGGGTCTTGAAAACATTCAGTACTTC
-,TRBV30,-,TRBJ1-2,CAWSLGTAGPVSYGYTF,TGTGCCTGGAGTCTGGGTACGGCAGGGCCGGTGAGCTATGGCTACACCTTC
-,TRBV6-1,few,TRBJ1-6,CASLGGVLSPLHF,TGTGCCAGCCTAGGGGGGGTGCTTTCACCCCTCCACTTT
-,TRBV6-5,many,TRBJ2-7,CASSYSGSNYEQYF,TGTGCCAGCAGTTACTCGGGCAGTAACTACGAGCAGTACTTC
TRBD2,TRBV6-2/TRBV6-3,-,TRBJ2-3,CANSYGSGRVAYTQYF,TGTGCCAACAGTTACGGCAGTGGGAGGGTCGCATATACGCAGTATTTT
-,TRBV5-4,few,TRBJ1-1,CASSPVGGANTEAFF,TGTGCCAGCAGCCCGGTGGGGGGCGCGAACACTGAAGCTTTCTTT
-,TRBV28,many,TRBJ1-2,CASSLLGRSYGYTF,TGTGCCAGCAGTTTATTAGGCAGAAGCTATGGCTACACCTTC